The next 24 T cell receptor beta chains were all read from a single sample in a study of prognosis after radiotherapy for stage I lung cancer. Starting from genomic DNA, TCR beta CDR3 was amplified through two-round multiplex PCR. Primers targeting each individual TRBV and TRBJ gene were applied in first-round PCR. Using its own MiXCR run on the multiplex PCR reads, TCRdb lists one record per CDR3 protein. The sample records about 26,000 distinct CDR3 sequences, 30% being singletons. This specimen was PBMCs, taken before or after stereotactic body radiation therapy (not recorded which). These receptors were obtained from a donor of 50 years or more with non-small cell lung cancer.

Points on this clonotype: Without the conserved terminal phenylalanine or tryptophan, this CDR3 likely stems from a read error. This rearrangement joins TRBV7-2 to TRBJ1-2; D gene ambiguous. This CDR3 is 16 amino acids long. Trimming removed 1 base from V and 4 bases from J, with 16 bases in between. Per germline, CDR1 SGHTA and CDR2 FQGNSA. The CDR3 sequence is CASSLVGCPLAYGYTS. The DNA of the CDR3 is TGTGCCAGCAGCTTAGTGGGCTGTCCCCTAGCCTATGGCTACACCTCC.

Worth noting for this clonotype: One base away lies a much larger clone, so this may be a sequencing read error. V usage is TRBV6-2 or TRBV6-3 and J usage is TRBJ1-1; D gene uncertain. The CDR3 contains 15 residues. The V gene's germline CDR1 is MNHEY and CDR2 SVGEGT. The germline V and J ends were trimmed by 1 base and 6 bases, with 15 bases remaining between them. CDR3 nucleotides: TGTGCCAGCAGTTACTTGGGCGTCGGTTTCTCTGAAGCTTTCTTT. Protein product: CASSYLGVGFSEAFF.

This clonotype occurred many times. V gene TRBV7-2 combines with J gene TRBJ1-2; D remains ambiguous. This CDR3 is built from 17 residues. Trimming cost V 2 bases and J 4 bases, with 20 bases left between them. The V gene's germline CDR1 is SGHTA and CDR2 FQGNSA. CDR3 loop: CASSLSNEPGRPYGYTF. The CDR3 nucleotides read TGTGCCAGCAGCTTATCAAATGAGCCGGGGAGGCCCTATGGCTACACCTTC.

Many counts were recorded for this clonotype. The rearrangement joins TRBV30 to TRBJ1-1; no firm D call. Per germline, CDR1 GTSNPN and CDR2 SVGIG (reference sequence). V was shortened by 5 bases and J by 5 bases, with 9 bases between the two germline ends. This CDR3 comprises 11 residues. CDR3 region: CAWSRATEAFF. For the CDR3, the DNA is TGTGCCTGGTCTAGGGCGACTGAAGCTTTCTTT.

The genes are TRBV27 and TRBJ2-7, with 7 bases aligning to TRBD1. V lost 5 bases and J lost 7; bases outside the gene matches: 5. The CDR3 covers 12 residues. Germline CDR1 MNHEY, CDR2 SMNVEV (reference sequence). The CDR3 nucleotides read TGTGCCAGCAGTGCAACAGGGGTGGAGCAGTACTTC. This codes for CASSATGVEQYF.

There are many counts of this clonotype. The chain is built from TRBV2 and TRBJ1-2; D is unresolved. This CDR3 has 12 amino acids. Per germline, CDR1 SNHLY and CDR2 FYNNEI. V was shortened by 8 bases and J by 8 bases, with 15 bases between the two germline ends. CDR3 coding DNA: TGTGCCAGCCTAATGGCATTTAGCGGCTACACCTTC. Its protein product is CASLMAFSGYTF.

This clonotype was picked up many times. The CDR3 reads CASSQNSGRYEQYF. CDR3 coding DNA: TGTGCCAGCAGCCAGAACAGCGGGCGCTACGAGCAGTACTTC. V usage is TRBV28 and J usage is TRBJ2-7; possible D gene TRBD2, 6 bases. The CDR3 has 14 residues. Looked up from germline, CDR1 is MDHEN and CDR2 is SYDVKM. Trimming stripped 6 bases from V and 3 bases from J, with 15 bases between.

With regard to this clonotype: This probably arose from a read error, given a far larger clone one base away. The chain carries TRBV7-2 and TRBJ1-2, with 7 bases matching TRBD1. Germline assignment: CDR1 SGHTA and CDR2 FQGNSA. The CDR3 spans 13 residues. CDR3: CASSLAGGNGHTF. The CDR3 DNA reads TGTGCCAGCAGCTTAGCAGGGGGCAATGGCCACACCTTC.

This chain joins TRBV6-2 or TRBV6-3 and TRBJ1-1; 7 bases fit TRBD1. With V trimmed by 5 bases and J by 1 base, 7 bases remained unmatched. This CDR3 comprises 15 residues. Germline V lookup: CDR1 MNHEY, CDR2 SVGEGT. The DNA for the CDR3 is TGTGCCAGCAGTCGAGACAGGGAGTGGAACACTGAAGCTTTCTTT. Its translation is CASSRDREWNTEAFF.

J is TRBJ2-7 and V is TRBV7-2; 8 bases fit TRBD2. The V gene's germline CDR1 is SGHTA and CDR2 FQGNSA. Trimming removed 6 bases from V and 4 bases from J; junction bases left unmatched: 11. This CDR3 comprises 15 residues. Here the CDR3 reads CASSLPGLGTYEQYF. The CDR3 DNA sequence: TGTGCCAGCAGTCTACCGGGACTAGGGACTTACGAGCAGTACTTC. Looking up the rest from reference TRBV7-2 and TRBJ2-7 gives the full variable domain: GAGVSQSPSNKVTEKGKDVELRCDPISGHTALYWYRQSLGQGLEFLIYFQGNSAPDKSGLPSDRFSAERTGGSVSTLTIQRTQQEDSAVYLCASSLPGLGTYEQYFGPGTRLTVT.

The chain is built from TRBV6-2 or TRBV6-3 and TRBJ2-1; D perhaps matches TRBD2 (6 bases). Trimming shortened V by 6 bases and J by 1 base, and 10 bases separated the two germline ends. The CDR3 runs 14 residues. Germline V gives CDR1 MNHEY, CDR2 SVGEGT. The CDR3 region has the DNA TGTGCCAGCAGGGGGACTGGATCCTACAATGAGCAGTTCTTC. It encodes CASRGTGSYNEQFF.

This clonotype was counted ten times or more. This rearrangement joins TRBV5-1 to TRBJ2-1; maybe TRBD1 (6 bases). The germline V gene has CDR1 SGHRS and CDR2 YFSETQ. V was clipped by 4 bases and J by 0 bases, with 14 bases between them. The CDR3 totals 16 residues. CDR3 DNA sequence: TGCGCCAGCAGCGGACAACAGGGAGACTCCTACAATGAGCAGTTCTTC. Protein: CASSGQQGDSYNEQFF.

The sample holds many counts of this clonotype. The chain recombines TRBV2 with TRBJ1-4, with D maybe TRBD1 (6 bases). The ends were cut back, 8 bases at V and 4 bases at J, with 14 bases in the middle. Germline-derived CDR1 and CDR2 are SNHLY and FYNNEI. CDR3 length: 14 residues. The CDR3 is CASEQGRGNEKLFF. In DNA form, the CDR3 reads TGTGCCAGCGAACAGGGTAGGGGTAATGAAAAACTGTTTTTT.

This chain joins TRBV28 and TRBJ2-1; TRBD2 aligns across 8 bases. The CDR3 consists of 15 residues. Germline V gene data show CDR1 as MDHEN and CDR2 as SYDVKM. Unmatched junction bases numbered 5, after V lost 3 bases and J lost 4 bases. CDR3 coding DNA: TGTGCCAGCAGTTTTGCCGGGAGGGGATACAATGAGCAGTTCTTC. Its protein product is CASSFAGRGYNEQFF.

This clonotype occurred many times. The CDR3 protein is CSASLSRQGRYGYTF. The DNA of the CDR3 is TGCAGTGCTAGTCTATCGAGACAGGGCCGCTATGGCTACACCTTC. V gene TRBV20-1 combines with J gene TRBJ1-2; TRBD1 matches 7 bases. CDR1 is DFQATT and CDR2 is SNEGSKA in the germline V gene (reference sequence). The junction had 11 bases not matched to a gene; V was cut back by 3 bases and J by 4 bases. CDR3 length: 15 amino acids.

This clonotype has a count of ten or more. The J gene is TRBJ2-1, the V gene TRBV12-3 or TRBV12-4, with D perhaps TRBD1 (5 bases). Trimming shortened V by 6 bases and J by 3 bases, and 9 bases separated the two germline ends. This CDR3 has 13 residues. CDR3 in DNA: TGTGCCAGCAGAACAGACAGCTACAATGAGCAGTTCTTC. Its translation is CASRTDSYNEQFF.

About this clonotype: At one end, the junction sequence differs from germline, possibly due to a read error. The gene calls are TRBV7-9 and TRBJ2-3; perhaps TRBD1 as D (6 bases). In germline, CDR1 is SEHNR, CDR2 FQNEAQ (reference sequence). This CDR3 contains 16 residues. The CDR3, as DNA: TGTGCCAGCAGCCCGAAGACAAAACAGGGCACAGATACACAGTATTTT. Translation gives CASSPKTKQGTDTQYF. Complete variable domain (other parts from reference TRBV7-9 and TRBJ2-3): DTGVSQNPRHKITKRGQNVTFRCDPISEHNRLYWYRQTLGQGPEFLTYFQNEAQLEKSRLLSDRFSAERPKGSFSTLEIQRTEQGDSAMYLCASSPKTKQGTDTQYFGPGTRLTVL.

Of note for this clonotype: At one of its ends the junction is not consistent with the germline gene, which may arise from a read error. The rearrangement uses TRBV6-2 or TRBV6-3 and TRBJ1-6, with D possibly being TRBD1 (6 bases). Germline V gene sequence: CDR1 MNHEY, CDR2 SVGEGT. There are 15 residues in the CDR3. CDR3 sequence reads: CASSDRSHTVAPIHF. The DNA of the CDR3 is TGTGCCAGCAGTGACAGGAGCCACACCGTGGCACCCATCCACTTT.

This clonotype was recorded many times. This chain connects TRBV5-1 to TRBJ2-5; D could derive from TRBD1 or TRBD2 (5 bases each). Germline CDR1 reads SGHRS; CDR2 reads YFSETQ. The CDR3 length is 14 residues. Trimming removed 1 base from V and 3 bases from J, with 10 bases in between. The CDR3 reads CASSLMGTEETQYF. Written as DNA, the CDR3 is TGCGCCAGCAGCTTGATGGGGACGGAAGAGACCCAGTACTTC.

A remark on this clonotype: One end of the junction varies from germline; a read error may be responsible. The chain is built from TRBV28 and TRBJ2-7, with a weak D call TRBD2 (6 bases). The CDR3 totals 13 residues. CDR1 and CDR2 from the germline V gene are MDHEN and SYDVKM. In DNA, the CDR3 is TGTGCCAGCAGTCGAAGGGGTGGCGGGGAGCTGTACTTC. Translating gives CASSRRGGGELYF.

By share, this clonotype ranks as medium-sized (0.01 to 0.1%). The rearrangement links TRBV6-1 to TRBJ2-7; tentatively, D is TRBD1 or TRBD2 (5 bases each). Trimming removed 2 bases from V and 4 bases from J, with 15 bases in between. There are 15 residues in the CDR3. The V gene's germline CDR1 is MNHNS and CDR2 SASEGT. This chain's CDR3 is CASSESGTGSYEQYF. The CDR3 region has the DNA TGTGCCAGCAGTGAATCCGGGACGGGATCTTACGAGCAGTACTTC.

The V call is TRBV5-1, the J call TRBJ1-1; 7 bases agree with TRBD1. Trimming cost V 4 bases and J 1 base; bases outside gene matches: 7. The CDR3 runs to 15 residues. From germline, CDR1 is SGHRS and CDR2 YFSETQ. The CDR3 loop reads CASSKGQVENTEAFF. As DNA, the CDR3 is TGCGCCAGCAGCAAAGGACAGGTGGAGAACACTGAAGCTTTCTTT.

To note about this clonotype: With a far larger clone one base away, a read error is the likely cause. The genes are TRBV11-2 and TRBJ2-2; D possibly corresponds to TRBD1 (6 bases). Trimming left V 4 bases short and J 5 bases short, with 26 bases between. The CDR3 spans 19 residues. Germline V gene sequence: CDR1 SGHAT, CDR2 FQNNGV. The CDR3 protein is CASSSNRAEMRQKTGELFF. The CDR3 region has the DNA TGTGCCAGCAGCTCGAACAGGGCAGAGATGAGGCAAAAGACCGGGGAGCTGTTTTTT.

This clonotype appeared many times. The chain combines TRBV12-3 or TRBV12-4 with TRBJ1-1; 10 nucleotides line up with TRBD1. The CDR3 loop spans 13 amino acids. J gave up 7 bases and V 8 bases, and 7 bases lay outside the gene matches. CDR3 in amino acids: CASALTGGLEAFF. CDR3 coding DNA: TGTGCCAGCGCCTTGACAGGGGGCCTTGAAGCTTTCTTT.